This T cell receptor beta chain came from a study of blood T cell repertoires in COVID-19 (dated by TCRdb to between 2020 and 2021). For context, the study as a whole: Samples from collaborators originated in the United States, Italy and Spain and spanned both the acute and convalescent phases of COVID-19. The material from the prospective study consisted of cDNA or gDNA derived from T cells, B-cell-depleted T cells, or PBMCs. Subjects who had been exposed to COVID-19, were actively infected with it, or had recovered from it provided the deeply sampled blood TCRbeta repertoires that made up the dataset. The repertoires were made available in a free public database intended to serve as a resource for research on the immune response to SARS-CoV-2. The samples were drawn from two sources: the first 160 participants of the ongoing ImmuneRACE study, and 1,000 to 1,500 subjects contributed by 6 global collaborators. Sample metadata almost always included a de-identified subject ID, COVID-19 status, age in years and sex. Where available, HLA class I and class II types were taken from metadata supplied by the sample provider and were not determined by assay-based typing. Study-wide conclusions, independent of this receptor: The amount of clinical and demographic metadata varied by source and participant and was provided uncurated.

Trimming accounts for 4 bases at V and 4 bases at J, while the number of junction bases matched to no gene is 15. CDR1 and CDR2 were assigned from the germline V gene as SGHDT and YYEEEE. From cysteine to phenylalanine, the CDR3 is 17 amino acids long. Here the CDR3 DNA is all that survives: 51 bases in frame from base 1. Each collaborating institution followed its own protocols to collect whole blood in K2EDTA tubes. Collaborator samples were shipped for TCRbeta analysis as frozen whole blood, isolated PBMCs, or DNA extracted from either sample type. TCRbeta CDR3 regions were amplified from genomic DNA by means of the immunoSEQ Assay, a bias-controlled multiplex PCR. As for the original processing: Within the assay, amplification of reference gene primers was used to estimate how many nucleated cells each sample contained. Sequence reads were collapsed and filtered to measure the absolute abundance of every unique TCRbeta CDR3 rearrangement. For each sample, productive Simpson clonality was calculated as the square root of Simpson's diversity index over productive rearrangements. TCRdb obtained this table from immuneACCESS and retained in-frame rearrangements with V and J assigned. These tables miss some clones; where compared with another copy, unresolved V genes account for less than half of the shortfall, and the remainder is unexplained. That table furnishes V, J and clone size, whereas the DNA furnished D and trimming. The sample profile shows a few hundred thousand clones; 65% to 90% of them were found once. The ten largest clones add up to nearly 4.5% of the sample.

This clone was seen more than once but under ten times. What antigen it recognizes has not been identified. No base quality values were provided; no much bigger clone lies one nucleotide off. The sequenced material came from peripheral blood. The V and J genes are TRBV5-6 and TRBJ1-2; 8 junctional bases match TRBD1. This TCR derives from a man aged 45-60 years with acute or convalescent COVID-19. The CDR3 reads CASSRTTGVIDGYGYTF. The DNA is TGTGCCAGCAGCCGAACGACAGGGGTGATTGATGGCTATGGCTACACCTTC.